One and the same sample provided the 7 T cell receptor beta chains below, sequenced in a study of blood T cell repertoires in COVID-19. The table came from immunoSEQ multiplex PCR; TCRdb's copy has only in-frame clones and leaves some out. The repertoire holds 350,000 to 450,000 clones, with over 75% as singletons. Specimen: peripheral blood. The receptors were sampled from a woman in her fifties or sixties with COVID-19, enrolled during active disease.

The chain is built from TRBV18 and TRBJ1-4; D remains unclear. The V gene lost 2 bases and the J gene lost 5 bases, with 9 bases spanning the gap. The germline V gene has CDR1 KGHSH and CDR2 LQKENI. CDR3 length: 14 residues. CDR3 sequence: CASSPNAGNEKLFF. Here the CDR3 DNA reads TGTGCCAGCTCACCAAATGCGGGCAATGAAAAACTGTTTTTT.

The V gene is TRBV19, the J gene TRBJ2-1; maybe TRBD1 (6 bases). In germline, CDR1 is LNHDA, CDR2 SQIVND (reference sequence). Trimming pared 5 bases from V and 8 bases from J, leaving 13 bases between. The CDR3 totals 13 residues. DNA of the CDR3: TGTGCCAGTAGTGCCCCAGGGGCGGATGAGCAGTTCTTC. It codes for CASSAPGADEQFF.

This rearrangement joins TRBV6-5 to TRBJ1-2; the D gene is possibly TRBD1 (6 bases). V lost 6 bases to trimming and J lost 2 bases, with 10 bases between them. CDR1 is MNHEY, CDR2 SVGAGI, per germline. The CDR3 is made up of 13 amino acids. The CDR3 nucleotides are TGTGCCAGCAGCTTAGGACAGAACTATGGCTACACCTTC. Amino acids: CASSLGQNYGYTF.

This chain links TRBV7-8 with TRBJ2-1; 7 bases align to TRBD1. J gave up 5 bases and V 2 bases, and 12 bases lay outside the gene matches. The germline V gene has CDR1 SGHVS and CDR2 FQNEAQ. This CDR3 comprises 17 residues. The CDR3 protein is CASSLRGTVLRDNEQFF. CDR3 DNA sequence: TGTGCCAGCAGCTTAAGGGGGACAGTTTTAAGGGACAATGAGCAGTTCTTC.

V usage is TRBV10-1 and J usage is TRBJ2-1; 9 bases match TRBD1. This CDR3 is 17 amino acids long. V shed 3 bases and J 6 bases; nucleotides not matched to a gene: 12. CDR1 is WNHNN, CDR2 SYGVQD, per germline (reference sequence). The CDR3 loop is CASSDSVGTGILNEQFF. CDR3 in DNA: TGCGCCAGCAGTGACTCCGTCGGGACAGGGATTCTCAATGAGCAGTTCTTC.

The CDR3 sequence is CASSYSGRGGEQYF. The CDR3, as DNA: TGTGCCAGCAGTTACTCGGGCAGGGGTGGAGAGCAGTACTTC. This chain joins TRBV6-5 and TRBJ2-7; D perhaps matches TRBD1 (6 bases). The V end was cut by 0 bases, the J end by 7 bases, with 13 bases between. There are 14 residues in the CDR3. The germline V gene has CDR1 MNHEY and CDR2 SVGAGI.

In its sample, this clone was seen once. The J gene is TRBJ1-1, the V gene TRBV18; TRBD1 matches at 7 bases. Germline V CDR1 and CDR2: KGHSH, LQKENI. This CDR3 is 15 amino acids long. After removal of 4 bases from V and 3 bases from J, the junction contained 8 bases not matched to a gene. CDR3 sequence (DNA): TGTGCCAGCTCACTCCTGGGGGACAGATACACTGAAGCTTTCTTT. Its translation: CASSLLGDRYTEAFF.